This T cell receptor beta chain is drawn from a study of cytomegalovirus exposure and HLA in healthy donors. V was shortened by 2 bases and J by 6 bases, with 13 bases between the two germline ends. The CDR3 contains 15 residues. Germline values: CDR1 MDHEN, CDR2 SYDVKM. The study's findings and limits: Cytomegalovirus status was reportedly diagnosed by the classifier with high sensitivity and specificity. TCR clusters originating in the first cohort tended to co-occur in the roughly 120 validation repertoires, according to a later analysis.

In regard to this clone: What it binds is unknown.

The method was immunoSEQ multiplex PCR; TCRdb's version includes in-frame clones alone and lacks a portion of them. This sample has approximately 120,000 clones, with around 94% found just once. Input material: PBMCs. The V call is TRBV28, the J call TRBJ1-4, with D unresolved. The clonotype originates from a woman between 18 and 29 years old in good health and CMV-seronegative. CDR3 nucleotides: TGTGCCAGCAGTTTAGGAGGGAGGTTAGATGAAAAACTGTTTTTT. Protein sequence: CASSLGGRLDEKLFF.